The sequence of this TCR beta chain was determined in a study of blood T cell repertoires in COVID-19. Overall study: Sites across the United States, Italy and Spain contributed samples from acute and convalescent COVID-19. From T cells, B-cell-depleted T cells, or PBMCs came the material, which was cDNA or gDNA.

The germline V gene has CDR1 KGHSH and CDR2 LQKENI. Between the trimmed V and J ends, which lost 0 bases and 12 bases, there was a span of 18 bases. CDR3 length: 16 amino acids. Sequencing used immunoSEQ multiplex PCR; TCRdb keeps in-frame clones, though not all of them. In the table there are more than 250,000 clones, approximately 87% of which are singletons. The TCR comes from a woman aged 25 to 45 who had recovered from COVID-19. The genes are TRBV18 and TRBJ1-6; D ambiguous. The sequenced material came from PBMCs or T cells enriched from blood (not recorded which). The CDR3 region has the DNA TGTGCCAGCTCACCACCCCACGGCGGTAACTCTGGACCCCTCCACTTT. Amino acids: CASSPPHGGNSGPLHF.